The source of this T cell receptor beta chain is a study of blood T cell repertoires in COVID-19. Study in general: Material from acute and convalescent COVID-19 was sourced from the United States, Italy and Spain. PBMCs, B-cell-depleted T cells, or T cells were the source of the cDNA or gDNA that made up the material.

CDR1 and CDR2 (germline): SNHLY, FYNNEI. The CDR3 extends over 14 amino acids. J lost 3 bases, V lost 5 bases, and 6 bases had no gene match. In the authors' workflow: The authors estimated nucleated cell counts from reference gene primer amplification. Using immunoSEQ multiplex PCR, the repertoire was profiled, and TCRdb retains in-frame clones only, with some absent. The V and J calls and the clone size are those of that table, but D and trimming were determined from the DNA. The sample includes around 87,000 clones, roughly 80% of them seen just once. The source is a human donor in a cohort sampled during active COVID-19. The chain links TRBV2 to TRBJ2-5; 7 bases line up with TRBD1. Material: peripheral blood. The CDR3 is CASSLTGAKETQYF. CDR3 nucleotides: TGTGCCAGCAGTTTAACAGGGGCGAAAGAGACCCAGTACTTC.